This T cell receptor beta chain was sequenced during a study of blood T cell repertoires in COVID-19. Study-wide background: COVID-19 samples, acute and convalescent, were from the United States, Italy and Spain. PBMCs, B-cell-depleted T cells, or T cells were the source of the cDNA or gDNA that made up the material.

Authors' methods: By means of reference gene primer amplification, nucleated cell counts were estimated. Some clones are missing from TCRdb's copy, which holds only in-frame ones; the method was immunoSEQ multiplex PCR. The V and J calls and clone size are taken from that table; D and trimming were inferred from the DNA. The table includes 90,000 to 120,000 clones, 70% to 90% detected once. From germline, CDR1 is LNHDA and CDR2 SQIVND (reference sequence). Trimming cost V 3 bases and J 6 bases; bases outside gene matches: 8. The CDR3 loop spans 16 amino acids. Material for sequencing was peripheral blood. The chain links TRBV19 to TRBJ2-2, with 9 bases identical to TRBD2. This TCR was sampled from a man aged 50 to 60 with active or convalescent COVID-19. The CDR3 reads CASSMTGGRASGELFF. The CDR3 bases are TGTGCCAGTAGTATGACCGGCGGGAGGGCCTCCGGGGAGCTGTTTTTT. Supplemented by reference TRBV19 and TRBJ2-2, the full variable domain reads DGGITQSPKYLFRKEGQNVTLSCEQNLNHDAMYWYRQDPGQGLRLIYYSQIVNDFQKGDIAEGYSVSREKKESFPLTVTSAQKNPTAFYLCASSMTGGRASGELFFGEGSRLTVL.